A single sample is the source of the 29 T cell receptor beta chains below, sequenced in a study of identical twins. Each CDR3 protein gets one entry after TCRdb re-called the 5' RACE reads with MiXCR. The top ten hold 0.44% of the sample, which has about 490,000 distinct CDR3 sequences, approximately 16% seen once. This sample was also put to use in a study of yellow fever vaccine responses in identical twins.

The sample consisted of CD4+ T cells sorted from blood. These receptors were obtained from a woman under 30 in good health.

This clonotype was recorded at least ten times. The genes are TRBV7-9 and TRBJ1-5; 10 bases line up with TRBD1. CDR1 and CDR2 (germline): SEHNR, FQNEAQ (reference sequence). The CDR3 totals 15 residues. V gave up 5 bases and J gave up 3 bases; unmatched junction bases: 4. The CDR3: CASSPGTGDNQPQHF. The CDR3 DNA is TGTGCCAGCAGCCCTGGGACAGGGGACAATCAGCCCCAGCATTTT.

Only a few counts were recorded for this clonotype. The chain employs TRBV5-1 and TRBJ2-2; TRBD2 matches 13 bases. J was trimmed by 5 bases and V by 4 bases; bases with no gene match: 11. Germline V gene data show CDR1 as SGHRS and CDR2 as YFSETQ. The CDR3 runs 18 residues. The CDR3 region has the DNA TGCGCCAGCAGCCCCGAGGGACTAGCGGGATTTGGTACCGGGGAGCTGTTTTTT. Amino acid sequence: CASSPEGLAGFGTGELFF. The full variable domain, in which reference TRBV5-1 and TRBJ2-2 provide the parts outside the CDR3, is KAGVTQTPRYLIKTRGQQVTLSCSPISGHRSVSWYQQTPGQGLQFLFEYFSETQRNKGNFPGRFSGRQFSNSRSEMNVSTLELGDSALYLCASSPEGLAGFGTGELFFGEGSRLTVL.

The chain links TRBV15 to TRBJ2-7; TRBD1 is a possible D gene (6 bases). The germline gives CDR1 LNHNV, CDR2 YYDKDF (reference sequence). V was cut by 3 bases and J by 6 bases, with 9 bases left in between. This CDR3 contains 12 residues. DNA of the CDR3: TGTGCCACCAGCAGTAGACAGGCCGAGCAGTACTTC. This encodes CATSSRQAEQYF. The full variable domain, rest sourced from reference TRBV15 and TRBJ2-7, is DAMVIQNPRYQVTQFGKPVTLSCSQTLNHNVMYWYQQKSSQAPKLLFHYYDKDFNNEADTPDNFQSRRPNTSFCFLDIRSPGLGDTAMYLCATSSRQAEQYFGPGTRLTVT.

This clonotype occurred a few times. CDR3 amino acids: CSVRLVGETQYF. As DNA, the CDR3 is TGCAGCGTTAGGTTGGTGGGAGAGACCCAGTACTTC. This chain uses TRBV29-1 with TRBJ2-5; D is unresolved. The V end was cut by 5 bases, the J end by 4 bases, with 11 bases between. Germline V lookup: CDR1 SQVTM, CDR2 ANQGSEA. This CDR3 spans 12 amino acids.

This clonotype was observed a few times. The rearrangement uses TRBV3-1 and TRBJ1-1, with D unresolved. The V end lost 0 bases, the J end lost 1 base, and 12 bases lay between the germline ends. The CDR3 is 16 amino acids. The germline V gene has CDR1 LGHDT and CDR2 YNNKEL (reference sequence). The CDR3, as DNA: TGTGCCAGCAGCCAAGATCGAGCAACACCGAACACTGAAGCTTTCTTT. Residues: CASSQDRATPNTEAFF.

This chain connects TRBV12-3 or TRBV12-4 to TRBJ2-2; possible D gene TRBD1, 6 bases. Trimming cost V 5 bases and J 2 bases, with 18 bases left between them. The CDR3 runs 17 residues. DNA for the CDR3: TGTGCCAGCAGTAAAATTCTAGGGGGAAGAAACACCGGGGAGCTGTTTTTT. Encoded protein: CASSKILGGRNTGELFF.

The rearrangement uses TRBV5-6 and TRBJ2-7; 7 bases line up with TRBD2. The CDR3 runs 13 residues. J gave up 5 bases and V 8 bases, and 10 bases lay outside the gene matches. Germline V gene data show CDR1 as SGHDT and CDR2 as YYEEEE. CDR3 protein: CARGGPGGHEQYF. The CDR3 region has the DNA TGTGCCAGGGGCGGCCCGGGGGGACACGAGCAGTACTTC. Full variable domain (missing parts from reference TRBV5-6 and TRBJ2-7): DAGVTQSPTHLIKTRGQQVTLRCSPKSGHDTVSWYQQALGQGPQFIFQYYEEEERQRGNFPDRFSGHQFPNYSSELNVNALLLGDSALYLCARGGPGGHEQYFGPGTRLTVT.

This clonotype turned up a few times. The V call is TRBV29-1, the J call TRBJ2-7, with D possibly being TRBD1 (7 bases). The CDR3 consists of 11 residues. V was shortened by 4 bases and J by 6 bases, with 10 bases between the two germline ends. CDR1 is SQVTM, CDR2 ANQGSEA, per germline. This chain's CDR3 is CSVGQGGEQYF. The CDR3 bases are TGCAGCGTTGGACAGGGAGGCGAGCAGTACTTC.

There are many counts of this clonotype. Compared with germline, one end of the junction differs, possibly owing to a read error. This chain uses TRBV5-1 with TRBJ2-3, with 7 nucleotides matching TRBD2. The CDR3 covers 15 residues. Germline V lookup: CDR1 SGHRS, CDR2 YFSETQ. This chain's CDR3 is CASSLGGTGTDTQYF. The CDR3 DNA is TGTGCCAGCAGCTTGGGAGGGACTGGCACAGATACGCAGTATTTT.

The table lists this clonotype with a few counts. The rearrangement links TRBV10-3 to TRBJ2-7; D gene unclear. V lost 3 bases and J 2 bases, leaving 8 bases between the germline ends. The CDR3 has 13 amino acids. Germline V gives CDR1 ENHRY, CDR2 SYGVKD. The chain's CDR3 is CAISESHTYEQYV. As DNA, the CDR3 is TGTGCCATCAGTGAATCCCATACCTACGAGCAGTACGTC.

J is TRBJ2-1 and V is TRBV2; D gene unclear. The CDR3 is 13 residues long. V was shortened by 1 base and J by 10 bases, with 11 bases between the two germline ends. Per the germline V gene, CDR1 is SNHLY and CDR2 is FYNNEI. The CDR3 is CASSEEPQGEQFF. The CDR3 bases are TGTGCCAGCAGTGAAGAACCGCAAGGGGAGCAGTTCTTC.

CDR3 nucleotides: TGTGCCAGCAGTGAAGTCGTCAATGAGCAGTTCTTC. Translating it yields CASSEVVNEQFF. This chain links TRBV2 with TRBJ2-1; no clear D gene. Trimming removed 1 base at V and 6 bases at J, with 4 bases between. The CDR3 has 12 residues. The V gene's germline CDR1 is SNHLY and CDR2 FYNNEI.

This clonotype has just a few counts. V usage is TRBV9 and J usage is TRBJ1-3; maybe TRBD1 (5 bases). The germline V gene has CDR1 SGDLS and CDR2 YYNGEE. Trimming cost V 5 bases and J 7 bases, with 7 bases left between them. CDR3 length equals 11 residues. CDR3 protein: CASRAGNTIYF. CDR3 coding DNA: TGTGCCAGCAGGGCAGGGAACACCATATATTTT. The whole variable domain, remainder taken from reference TRBV9 and TRBJ1-3, is DSGVTQTPKHLITATGQRVTLRCSPRSGDLSVYWYQQSLDQGLQFLIQYYNGEERAKGNILERFSAQQFPDLHSELNLSSLELGDSALYFCASRAGNTIYFGEGSWLTVV.

The chain employs TRBV6-5 and TRBJ1-1; tentatively, D is TRBD1 (5 bases). Germline lookup yields CDR1 MNHEY and CDR2 SVGAGI. The CDR3 has 16 amino acids. V dropped 2 bases and J dropped 0 bases, with 13 bases sitting between them. CDR3 amino acids: CASSYRRQNMNTEAFF. CDR3 DNA sequence: TGTGCCAGCAGTTACCGCCGACAGAACATGAACACTGAAGCTTTCTTT.

The genes are TRBV5-1 and TRBJ2-7; 11 positions match TRBD1. Germline V gives CDR1 SGHRS, CDR2 YFSETQ. This CDR3 contains 15 residues. After removal of 2 bases from V and 2 bases from J, the junction contained 3 bases not matched to a gene. In DNA, the CDR3 is TGCGCCAGCAGCTTCGGACAGGGGGCGGCCTACGAGCAGTACTTC. It is translated as CASSFGQGAAYEQYF.

CDR3 protein: CSVSSGANTGELFF. Written as DNA, the CDR3 is TGCAGCGTTTCTAGCGGGGCTAACACCGGGGAGCTGTTTTTT. The chain is built from TRBV29-1 and TRBJ2-2; 9 bases map to TRBD2. CDR3 length: 14 amino acids. Germline loops: CDR1 SQVTM, CDR2 ANQGSEA. Trimming took 5 bases from V and 2 from J; bases not matched to a gene: 3.

This chain joins TRBV28 and TRBJ2-2; 12 positions match TRBD1. Trimming removed 5 bases from V and 8 bases from J; junction bases left unmatched: 9. This CDR3 region has 16 residues. The V gene's germline CDR1 is MDHEN and CDR2 SYDVKM. CDR3 sequence (DNA): TGTGCCAGCAGTCTGGGACAGGGGGCGCAGTCAGGGGAGCTGTTTTTT. Encoded protein: CASSLGQGAQSGELFF.

The chain recombines TRBV12-3 or TRBV12-4 with TRBJ2-5, with D tentatively TRBD2 (5 bases). The CDR3 contains 12 residues. V gave up 4 bases and J gave up 8 bases, with 11 bases separating them. Written as DNA, the CDR3 is TGTGCCAGCAGTTCCCTCTCGGGAACCCAGTACTTC. It codes for CASSSLSGTQYF.

The J gene is TRBJ2-1, the V gene TRBV27; a weak D match, TRBD2 (6 bases). The CDR3 length is 17 residues. V lost 4 bases, J lost 0 bases, and 16 bases lay in between. The germline V gene has CDR1 MNHEY and CDR2 SMNVEV (reference sequence). CDR3 in DNA: TGTGCCAGCAGTTCGGGACTTGCGTCAAGCTCCTACAATGAGCAGTTCTTC. The encoded protein is CASSSGLASSSYNEQFF.

This clonotype was detected a few times. CDR3: CASSQGQGDSYEQYF. In DNA, the CDR3 is TGTGCCAGCAGCCAAGGGCAGGGGGACTCCTACGAGCAGTACTTC. J is TRBJ2-7 and V is TRBV14; 7 nucleotides align to TRBD1. The CDR3 is made up of 15 amino acids. After removal of 1 base from V and 0 bases from J, the junction contained 3 bases not matched to a gene. CDR1 and CDR2 from the germline V gene are SGHDN and FVKESK.

The rearrangement uses TRBV7-9 and TRBJ2-7, with D maybe TRBD2 (6 bases). This CDR3 comprises 14 residues. V lost 5 bases to trimming and J lost 0 bases, with 11 bases between them. The germline V gene has CDR1 SEHNR and CDR2 FQNEAQ (reference sequence). In DNA, the CDR3 is TGTGCCAGCAGCCGGGACGGGAGCTCCTACGAGCAGTACGTC. Its translation is CASSRDGSSYEQYV.

This sequence joins TRBV3-1 and TRBJ2-6, with TRBD1 matching 7 bases. J lost 0 bases, V lost 3 bases, and 2 bases had no gene match. CDR1 is LGHDT and CDR2 is YNNKEL in the germline V gene (reference sequence). The CDR3 loop spans 16 amino acids. The CDR3 reads CASSQGQSSGANVLTF. In nucleotides, the CDR3 is TGTGCCAGCAGCCAGGGACAGTCCTCTGGGGCCAACGTCCTGACTTTC. Based on the CDR3 plus reference TRBV3-1 and TRBJ2-6, the full variable domain is DTAVSQTPKYLVTQMGNDKSIKCEQNLGHDTMYWYKQDSKKFLKIMFSYNNKELIINETVPNRFSPKSPDKAHLNLHINSLELGDSAVYFCASSQGQSSGANVLTFGAGSRLTVL.

In DNA form, the CDR3 reads TGCAGCGTTGAAGCACAGGGGAGTTTATATGGCTACACCTTC. Translating it yields CSVEAQGSLYGYTF. The chain uses TRBV29-1 and TRBJ1-2, with 7 bases fitting TRBD1. This CDR3 contains 14 residues. V lost 1 base, J lost 5 bases, and 7 bases stayed unmatched. Germline V gene data show CDR1 as SQVTM and CDR2 as ANQGSEA.

There are many counts of this clonotype. V usage is TRBV5-1 and J usage is TRBJ1-1; D uncertain. The CDR3 has 14 amino acids. CDR1 is SGHRS and CDR2 is YFSETQ in the germline V gene. Trimming pared 3 bases from V and 2 bases from J, leaving 11 bases between. CDR3: CASSSSGVNTEAFF. The CDR3 nucleotides are TGCGCCAGCAGCTCCTCGGGTGTAAACACTGAAGCTTTCTTT.

This clonotype appeared a few times. The chain uses TRBV6-1 and TRBJ2-3; no clear D. The CDR3 loop spans 15 amino acids. CDR1 is MNHNS and CDR2 is SASEGT in the germline V gene. Trimming left V 6 bases short and J 4 bases short, with 17 bases between. CDR3 residues: CASRNPGQGADTQYF. The DNA of the CDR3 is TGTGCCAGCAGAAACCCGGGCCAAGGAGCAGATACGCAGTATTTT.

This clonotype appeared a few times. The V and J genes are TRBV12-3 or TRBV12-4 and TRBJ2-2; 9 nucleotides match TRBD2. Losses at the gene ends were 8 bases for V and 5 bases for J; bases not matched to a gene: 9. CDR3 length: 15 amino acids. DNA of the CDR3: TGTGCCAGCGGCAGGAGACTAGCGGTGACCGGGGAGCTGTTTTTT. It encodes CASGRRLAVTGELFF.

This clonotype was observed a handful of times. The chain uses TRBV5-5 and TRBJ2-7; 10 bases agree with TRBD2. The V gene's germline CDR1 is SGHKS and CDR2 YYEKEE (reference sequence). Trimming took 4 bases from V and 1 from J; bases not matched to a gene: 11. The CDR3 is 17 amino acids. The CDR3 here is CASSTTPSGSSSYEQYF. CDR3 nucleotide sequence: TGTGCCAGCAGCACCACCCCTAGCGGGAGTAGTTCCTACGAGCAGTACTTC. Supplemented by reference TRBV5-5 and TRBJ2-7, the full variable domain reads DAGVTQSPTHLIKTRGQQVTLRCSPISGHKSVSWYQQVLGQGPQFIFQYYEKEERGRGNFPDRFSARQFPNYSSELNVNALLLGDSALYLCASSTTPSGSSSYEQYFGPGTRLTVT.

This rearrangement joins TRBV10-3 to TRBJ2-5; D not resolved. The CDR3 length is 13 residues. V lost 4 bases to trimming and J lost 5 bases, with 11 bases between them. Germline V gene sequence: CDR1 ENHRY, CDR2 SYGVKD. The CDR3 nucleotides read TGTGCCATCAGTGCAAACGGTGGGGAGACCCAGTACTTC. Protein: CAISANGGETQYF.

This clonotype turned up a few times. The chain has TRBV23-1 and TRBJ1-2, with D tentatively TRBD1 (5 bases). TRBV23-1 is classed as an ORF, of uncertain function. V shed 2 bases and J shed 2 bases, with 24 bases lying between them. This CDR3 comprises 19 residues. DNA of the CDR3: TGCGCCAGCAGTCAAGGGCGAACGGGACCCCCTTCAGGCAACTATGGCTACACCTTC. Translated, it gives CASSQGRTGPPSGNYGYTF.